Following are 31 T cell receptor beta chains from one sample sequenced in a study of blood T cell repertoires in COVID-19. Sequencing was performed with immunoSEQ multiplex PCR; in TCRdb, only in-frame clones are kept and a portion is missing. The profile shows approximately 150,000 clones, 80% of them singletons. What was sequenced was PBMCs or T cells enriched from blood (not recorded which). The receptor set was obtained from a man between 40 and 49 years old who had recovered from COVID-19.

The chain couples TRBV25-1 to TRBJ1-1; TRBD1 might be the D (5 bases). Germline loops: CDR1 MGHDK, CDR2 SYGVNS. This CDR3 contains 13 residues. V was trimmed by 1 base and J by 3 bases, leaving 6 bases between them. Here the CDR3 reads CASSEWGDTEAFF. Written as DNA, the CDR3 is TGTGCCAGCAGTGAATGGGGGGACACTGAAGCTTTCTTT. Full variable domain (outside the CDR3, taken from reference TRBV25-1 and TRBJ1-1): EADIYQTPRYLVIGTGKKITLECSQTMGHDKMYWYQQDPGMELHLIHYSYGVNSTEKGDLSSESTVSRIRTEHFPLTLESARPSHTSQYLCASSEWGDTEAFFGQGTRLTVV.

J is TRBJ2-5 and V is TRBV3-1 (or the pseudogene TRBV3-2); TRBD2 aligns across 10 bases. Germline trimming cut 4 bases from V and 5 bases from J; bases unmatched to any gene: 22. There are 20 residues in the CDR3. Germline V gene sequence: CDR1 LGHDT, CDR2 YNNKEL (reference sequence). CDR3 DNA: TGTGCCAGCAGCCCCCTTCCCGGGCTAGCGGGGGACGTCCGCCGGGAGACCCAGTACTTC. This translates into CASSPLPGLAGDVRRETQYF.

The V and J genes are TRBV5-4 and TRBJ2-1, with a weak D call TRBD1 (6 bases). Looked up from germline, CDR1 is SGHNT and CDR2 is YYREEE (reference sequence). This CDR3 spans 14 amino acids. Trimming took off 5 bases at V and 6 bases at J, with 15 bases between the two ends. The CDR3 here is CASRTGPSSNEQFF. DNA of the CDR3: TGTGCCAGCAGAACAGGGCCATCAAGCAATGAGCAGTTCTTC. Full variable domain (missing parts from reference TRBV5-4 and TRBJ2-1): ETGVTQSPTHLIKTRGQQVTLRCSSQSGHNTVSWYQQALGQGPQFIFQYYREEENGRGNFPPRFSGLQFPNYSSELNVNALELDDSALYLCASRTGPSSNEQFFGPGTRLTVL.

The genes are TRBV5-6 and TRBJ2-7; TRBD2 matches 10 bases. Germline V CDR1 and CDR2: SGHDT, YYEEEE. The CDR3 length is 15 residues. V was clipped by 0 bases and J by 2 bases; unmatched bases: 2. This CDR3 is CASSLGLAGAYEQYF. Written as DNA, the CDR3 is TGTGCCAGCAGCTTGGGGCTAGCGGGGGCCTACGAGCAGTACTTC. The variable domain in full, completed from reference TRBV5-6 and TRBJ2-7, reads DAGVTQSPTHLIKTRGQQVTLRCSPKSGHDTVSWYQQALGQGPQFIFQYYEEEERQRGNFPDRFSGHQFPNYSSELNVNALLLGDSALYLCASSLGLAGAYEQYFGPGTRLTVT.

The chain uses TRBV3-1 (or the pseudogene TRBV3-2) and TRBJ1-2; D remains unclear. Germline values: CDR1 LGHDT, CDR2 YNNKEL (reference sequence). The V end lost 2 bases, the J end lost 8 bases, and 12 bases lay between the germline ends. The CDR3 loop spans 13 amino acids. In DNA, the CDR3 is TGTGCCAGCAGCCAAAACCGGGGTTACGGCTACACCTTC. Its protein is CASSQNRGYGYTF.

The chain links TRBV7-2 to TRBJ2-1, with 9 bases matching TRBD2. The V segment lost 2 bases and the J segment 4 bases; nucleotides outside the gene matches: 6. This CDR3 region has 16 residues. The germline CDR1 and CDR2 sequences are SGHTA and FQGNSA. The CDR3 nucleotides are TGTGCCAGCAGCTTATCTGGCGGGGGGGCGTACAATGAGCAGTTCTTC. Protein: CASSLSGGGAYNEQFF.

This clone was observed a single time. The chain uses TRBV5-1 and TRBJ1-4; the D is unclear. The V gene's germline CDR1 is SGHRS and CDR2 YFSETQ. V was trimmed by 0 bases and J by 0 bases, leaving 6 bases between them. CDR3 length equals 15 residues. In DNA form, the CDR3 reads TGCGCCAGCAGCTTGGGTCTTCCAACTAATGAAAAACTGTTTTTT. Amino acid sequence: CASSLGLPTNEKLFF.

V is TRBV9 and J is TRBJ1-1; a weak D match, TRBD1 (6 bases). Per germline, CDR1 SGDLS and CDR2 YYNGEE. This CDR3 comprises 17 residues. The V and J ends lost 4 bases and 4 bases respectively, with 23 bases between them. CDR3: CASSSTARGRGVTEAFF. In DNA form, the CDR3 reads TGTGCCAGCAGCTCAACCGCGCGGGGGCGGGGGGTCACTGAAGCTTTCTTT.

The chain has TRBV29-1 and TRBJ2-2; D may be TRBD1 (6 bases). V was pared by 7 bases and J by 7 bases, with 16 bases between. This CDR3 is 13 amino acids long. Germline-derived CDR1 and CDR2 are SQVTM and ANQGSEA. The CDR3 here is CSARPRGGGELFF. CDR3 coding DNA: TGCAGCGCCCGCCCCAGGGGTGGCGGGGAGCTGTTTTTT.

The chain joins TRBV15 to TRBJ1-2, with D tentatively TRBD1 (6 bases). From germline, CDR1 is LNHNV and CDR2 YYDKDF (reference sequence). V was pared by 3 bases and J by 6 bases, with 14 bases between. The CDR3 extends over 14 amino acids. The DNA of the CDR3 is TGTGCCACCAGCAGGACGGGACACAGCGATGGCTACACCTTC. Residues: CATSRTGHSDGYTF.

This clone was recorded a few times. The chain couples TRBV6-1 to TRBJ1-6, with TRBD1 as a possible D gene (5 bases). Germline V gene lookup returns CDR1 MNHNS and CDR2 SASEGT. This CDR3 is built from 13 residues. Trimming shortened V by 1 base and J by 9 bases, and 7 bases separated the two germline ends. Here the CDR3 reads CASSEVGGSPLHF. The CDR3, as DNA: TGTGCCAGCAGTGAAGTCGGGGGTTCACCCCTCCACTTT.

This clone was seen just once. The chain combines TRBV24-1 with TRBJ2-1; TRBD2 matches at 10 bases. The germline gives CDR1 KGHDR, CDR2 SFDVKD. J lost 6 bases, V lost 3 bases, and 10 bases had no gene match. CDR3 length equals 17 residues. The CDR3, as DNA: TGTGCCACCAGTGATAATACCGGGACTAGCGACCCCAATGAGCAGTTCTTC. This encodes CATSDNTGTSDPNEQFF.

This clone was found once. The chain has TRBV2 and TRBJ1-6; the D gene is possibly TRBD1 (6 bases). Germline CDR1 is SNHLY and CDR2 is FYNNEI. Between the trimmed V and J ends, which lost 4 bases and 14 bases, there was a span of 15 bases. The CDR3 sequence is 13 residues long. The CDR3 is CASSGGQNSALHF. Written as DNA, the CDR3 is TGTGCCAGCAGTGGCGGACAGAACAGCGCCCTCCACTTT.

This chain uses TRBV24-1 with TRBJ2-5; maybe TRBD2 (5 bases). The CDR3 covers 14 residues. Between the trimmed V and J ends, which lost 4 bases and 5 bases, there was a span of 13 bases. Per germline, CDR1 KGHDR and CDR2 SFDVKD. CDR3: CATSDPWERETQYF. CDR3 nucleotides: TGTGCCACCAGTGACCCTTGGGAGCGGGAGACCCAGTACTTC.

The chain joins TRBV12-3 or TRBV12-4 to TRBJ2-3; no reliable D call. Trimming removed 3 bases from V and 6 bases from J, with 4 bases in between. This CDR3 has 11 residues. The CDR3 DNA is TGTGCCAGCAGTTTCATGGATACGCAGTATTTT. This gives the protein CASSFMDTQYF.

This chain joins TRBV12-3 or TRBV12-4 and TRBJ1-2; 8 bases align to TRBD1. This CDR3 comprises 13 residues. V trimming: 6 bases; J trimming: 4 bases; junction bases outside the gene matches: 4. The CDR3 loop reads CASRLGQGYGYTF. Here the CDR3 DNA reads TGTGCCAGCAGGCTCGGACAGGGCTATGGCTACACCTTC.

The J gene is TRBJ1-6, the V gene TRBV6-2 or TRBV6-3; 7 bases line up with TRBD1. Germline V lookup: CDR1 MNHEY, CDR2 SVGEGT. Trimming at V came to 0 bases and at J to 8 bases, leaving 13 bases not matched to a gene. CDR3 size: 18 residues. The CDR3 loop is CASSYSPHGQDGDSPLHF. Written as DNA, the CDR3 is TGTGCCAGCAGTTACTCTCCCCATGGACAGGATGGCGATTCACCCCTCCACTTT.

The CDR3 reads CARLGGGYYGYTF. The CDR3 nucleotides read TGTGCTAGATTAGGGGGGGGTTACTATGGCTACACCTTC. The rearrangement uses TRBV2 and TRBJ1-2, with TRBD1 as a possible D gene (6 bases). Per the germline V gene, CDR1 is SNHLY and CDR2 is FYNNEI. The length of the CDR3 is 13 residues.

The V and J genes are TRBV12-3 or TRBV12-4 and TRBJ2-1, with a weak D call TRBD2 (5 bases). This CDR3 has 13 residues. Deletions cut 6 bases from V and 8 bases from J, with 14 bases between. The CDR3 sequence is CASRYQAGDEQFF. DNA of the CDR3: TGTGCCAGCAGATACCAGGCCGGGGATGAGCAGTTCTTC.

The chain uses TRBV11-2 and TRBJ1-1; D not resolved. From germline, CDR1 is SGHAT and CDR2 FQNNGV. CDR3 length equals 14 residues. V was cut by 1 base and J by 2 bases, with 8 bases left in between. The CDR3 region is CASSLVPRNTEAFF. The CDR3 nucleotides read TGTGCCAGCAGCTTAGTTCCTCGTAACACTGAAGCTTTCTTT. The whole variable domain, remainder taken from reference TRBV11-2 and TRBJ1-1, is EAGVAQSPRYKIIEKRQSVAFWCNPISGHATLYWYQQILGQGPKLLIQFQNNGVVDDSQLPKDRFSAERLKGVDSTLKIQPAKLEDSAVYLCASSLVPRNTEAFFGQGTRLTVV.

The chain combines TRBV10-2 with TRBJ1-1; D remains unclear. Germline V gene lookup returns CDR1 WSHSY and CDR2 SAAADI. V lost 4 bases and J 0 bases, leaving 6 bases between the germline ends. CDR3 length: 13 amino acids. CDR3: CASSGQMNTEAFF. In DNA form, the CDR3 reads TGCGCCAGCAGTGGGCAGATGAACACTGAAGCTTTCTTT.

A few counts support this clone. V and J are TRBV4-1 and TRBJ2-3; 8 nucleotides match TRBD2. Germline assignment: CDR1 MGHRA and CDR2 YSYEKL. This CDR3 has 15 residues. Trimming took 0 bases from V and 4 from J; bases not matched to a gene: 3. CDR3 sequence reads: CASSQEGGRSDTQYF. The CDR3 nucleotides read TGCGCCAGCAGCCAAGAGGGCGGGAGGTCAGATACGCAGTATTTT.

V usage is TRBV11-2 and J usage is TRBJ2-5, with D perhaps matching TRBD2 (6 bases). Trimming removed 1 base at V and 2 bases at J, with 17 bases between. The CDR3 is made up of 17 amino acids. Germline loops: CDR1 SGHAT, CDR2 FQNNGV. CDR3 residues: CASSLGQGGNWQETQYF. CDR3 bases: TGTGCCAGCAGCTTAGGGCAGGGCGGGAACTGGCAAGAGACCCAGTACTTC.

The chain uses TRBV2 and TRBJ2-5; 10 bases fit TRBD2. V lost 2 bases to trimming and J lost 7 bases; unmatched junction nucleotides: 13. The CDR3 runs 17 residues. Germline assignment: CDR1 SNHLY and CDR2 FYNNEI. This CDR3 reads CASSEPPGSGGAGTQYF. The DNA of the CDR3 is TGTGCCAGCAGTGAACCCCCGGGGAGCGGGGGGGCAGGGACCCAGTACTTC.

The V and J genes are TRBV2 and TRBJ2-3; D is undetermined. The germline gives CDR1 SNHLY, CDR2 FYNNEI. This CDR3 has 13 residues. Trimming cost V 6 bases and J 3 bases, with 10 bases left between them. In DNA, the CDR3 is TGTGCCAGCAGAATTCGGCGGACAGATACGCAGTATTTT. This encodes CASRIRRTDTQYF.

This clone was found once. The J gene is TRBJ1-4, the V gene TRBV7-9; D remains unclear. The CDR3 spans 12 residues. The germline V and J ends were trimmed by 2 bases and 10 bases, with 8 bases remaining between them. Germline assignment: CDR1 SEHNR and CDR2 FQNEAQ (reference sequence). CDR3 nucleotide sequence: TGTGCCAGCAGCTTACCGGGGTTAAAACTGTTTTTT. It is translated as CASSLPGLKLFF.

This chain links TRBV28 with TRBJ1-4; the D is unclear. There are 12 residues in the CDR3. V was pared by 6 bases and J by 8 bases, with 10 bases between. Per the germline V gene, CDR1 is MDHEN and CDR2 is SYDVKM. The CDR3 loop is CASSPGEEKLFF. The CDR3 nucleotides read TGTGCCAGCAGCCCCGGGGAGGAAAAACTGTTTTTT.

The chain combines TRBV4-2 with TRBJ2-5; possible D gene TRBD2, 7 bases. V lost 0 bases, J lost 4 bases, and 12 bases lay in between. Germline V gene lookup returns CDR1 LGHNA and CDR2 YNFKEQ. This CDR3 is 15 amino acids long. The CDR3 spells CASSQDPGGGETQYF. The CDR3 DNA sequence: TGTGCCAGCAGCCAAGATCCGGGGGGCGGAGAGACCCAGTACTTC.

The chain links TRBV30 to TRBJ2-2; possibly TRBD2 for D (5 bases). CDR3 size: 15 residues. V lost 4 bases to trimming and J lost 1 base, with 13 bases between them. Germline V gene data show CDR1 as GTSNPN and CDR2 as SVGIG (reference sequence). The CDR3 region is CAWTRAAMNTGELFF. The CDR3 DNA reads TGTGCCTGGACGCGGGCGGCTATGAACACCGGGGAGCTGTTTTTT. Based on the CDR3 plus reference TRBV30 and TRBJ2-2, the full variable domain is SQTIHQWPATLVQPVGSPLSLECTVEGTSNPNLYWYRQAAGRGLQLLFYSVGIGQISSEVPQNLSASRPQDRQFILSSKKLLLSDSGFYLCAWTRAAMNTGELFFGEGSRLTVL.

The chain is built from TRBV5-1 and TRBJ2-6, with a tentative D call TRBD2 (5 bases). The germline V and J ends were trimmed by 4 bases and 5 bases, with 7 bases remaining between them. Germline assignment: CDR1 SGHRS and CDR2 YFSETQ. The CDR3 is 13 residues long. The CDR3, as DNA: TGCGCCAGCAGCATCGGGAGGGCCAACGTCCTGACTTTC. Translating it yields CASSIGRANVLTF. Combining the CDR3 with reference TRBV5-1 and TRBJ2-6 gives the whole variable domain KAGVTQTPRYLIKTRGQQVTLSCSPISGHRSVSWYQQTPGQGLQFLFEYFSETQRNKGNFPGRFSGRQFSNSRSEMNVSTLELGDSALYLCASSIGRANVLTFGAGSRLTVL.

This chain uses TRBV5-4 with TRBJ2-5; 10 nucleotides line up with TRBD2. Trimming took 0 bases from V and 5 from J; bases not matched to a gene: 7. The V gene's germline CDR1 is SGHNT and CDR2 YYREEE (reference sequence). The CDR3 loop spans 16 amino acids. DNA for the CDR3: TGTGCCAGCAGCTTGGATCCAGCGGGGGGGTGGGAGACCCAGTACTTC. Translation: CASSLDPAGGWETQYF.